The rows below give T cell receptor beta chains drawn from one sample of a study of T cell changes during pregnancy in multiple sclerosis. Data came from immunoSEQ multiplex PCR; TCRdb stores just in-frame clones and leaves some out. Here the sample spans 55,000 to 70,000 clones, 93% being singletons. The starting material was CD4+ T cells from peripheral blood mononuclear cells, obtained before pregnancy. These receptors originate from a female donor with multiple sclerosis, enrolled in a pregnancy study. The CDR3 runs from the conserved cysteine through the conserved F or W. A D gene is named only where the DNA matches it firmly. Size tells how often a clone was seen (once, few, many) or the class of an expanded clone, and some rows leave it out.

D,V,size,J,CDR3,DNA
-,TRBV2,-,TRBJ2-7,CASSEGDFVYEQYF,TGTGCCAGCAGTGAGGGGGACTTTGTCTACGAGCAGTACTTC
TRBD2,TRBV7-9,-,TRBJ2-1,CASSAGLAGGNEQFF,TGTGCCAGCAGCGCCGGACTAGCGGGAGGGAATGAGCAGTTCTTC
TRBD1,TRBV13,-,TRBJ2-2,CASSFWTGAGTGELFF,TGTGCCAGCAGCTTTTGGACAGGGGCGGGCACCGGGGAGCTGTTTTTT
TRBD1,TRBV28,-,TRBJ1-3,CASRVTGEGNTIYF,TGTGCCAGCAGGGTGACAGGGGAGGGAAACACCATATATTTT
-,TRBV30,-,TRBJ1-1,CAWNRANTEAFF,TGTGCCTGGAACAGGGCCAACACTGAAGCTTTCTTT
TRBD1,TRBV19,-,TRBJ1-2,CASLQQGQNYGYTF,TGTGCCAGTCTCCAACAGGGACAGAACTATGGCTACACCTTC
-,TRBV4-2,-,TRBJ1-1,CASSQDFMNTEAFF,TGTGCCAGCAGCCAAGATTTTATGAACACTGAAGCTTTCTTT
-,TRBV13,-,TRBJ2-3,CASSPNTDTQYF,TGTGCCAGCAGCCCAAACACAGATACGCAGTATTTT
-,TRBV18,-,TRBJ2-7,CASSPKDNSYEQYF,TGTGCCAGCTCACCAAAGGACAACTCCTACGAGCAGTACTTC
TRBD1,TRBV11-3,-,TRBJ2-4,CASSLGPGTGEGNIQYF,TGTGCCAGCAGCTTAGGACCCGGGACAGGGGAGGGGAACATTCAGTACTTC
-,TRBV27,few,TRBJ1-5,CASSLGNRDQPQHF,TGTGCCAGCAGTTTAGGAAACAGGGATCAGCCCCAGCATTTT
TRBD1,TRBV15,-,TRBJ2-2,CAISPASGGNAGELFF,TGTGCCATCTCACCGGCCTCAGGGGGAAACGCCGGGGAGCTGTTTTTT
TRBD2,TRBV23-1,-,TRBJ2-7,CASSHPTSGILYEQYF,TGCGCCAGCAGTCACCCAACTAGCGGGATACTCTACGAGCAGTACTTC
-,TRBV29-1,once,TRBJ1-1,CSIVQGNTEAFF,TGCAGCATCGTACAGGGAAACACTGAAGCTTTCTTT
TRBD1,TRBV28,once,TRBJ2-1,CASSTADRVVGHKQFF,TGTGCCAGCAGCACCGCTGACAGGGTAGTTGGACACAAGCAGTTCTTC
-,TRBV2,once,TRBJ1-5,CASSDGQPQHF,TGTGCCAGCAGTGACGGTCAGCCCCAGCATTTT
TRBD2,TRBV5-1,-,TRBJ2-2,CASSPQGGAGELFF,TGCGCCAGCAGCCCTCAGGGAGGGGCCGGGGAGCTGTTTTTT
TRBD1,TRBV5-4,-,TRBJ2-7,CASSKQGAERNGEQYF,TGTGCCAGCAGTAAACAGGGGGCGGAAAGGAACGGCGAGCAGTACTTC
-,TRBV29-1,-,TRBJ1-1,CSVEGGTFEAFF,TGCAGCGTTGAGGGGGGTACTTTTGAAGCTTTCTTT
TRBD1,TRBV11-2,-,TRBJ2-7,CASSLTGATYEQYF,TGTGCCAGCAGCTTAACAGGGGCAACCTACGAGCAGTACTTC
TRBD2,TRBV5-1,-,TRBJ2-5,CASSFMGRGGETQYF,TGCGCCAGCAGCTTTATGGGGCGGGGGGGAGAGACCCAGTACTTC
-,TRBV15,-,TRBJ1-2,CATSRDVHSKYYGYTF,TGTGCCACCAGCAGAGATGTCCACTCCAAATACTATGGCTACACCTTC
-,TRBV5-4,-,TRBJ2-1,CASSLEQGSYNEQFF,TGTGCCAGCAGCTTGGAGCAGGGCTCCTACAATGAGCAGTTCTTC
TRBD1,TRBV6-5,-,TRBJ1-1,CASSYRGRGDTEAFF,TGTGCCAGCAGTTACAGGGGGCGCGGGGACACTGAAGCTTTCTTT
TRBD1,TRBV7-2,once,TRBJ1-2,CASSQGTGYGYTF,TGTGCCAGCAGTCAAGGGACAGGGTATGGCTACACCTTC
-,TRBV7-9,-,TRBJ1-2,CASSLARAADGYTF,TGTGCCAGCAGCTTAGCGAGGGCGGCAGATGGCTACACCTTC
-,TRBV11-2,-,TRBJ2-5,CASSLGTKETQYF,TGTGCCAGCAGCTTAGGTACAAAAGAGACCCAGTACTTC
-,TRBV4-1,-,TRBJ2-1,CASSQDGPGMGNEQFF,TGCGCCAGCAGCCAAGATGGGCCAGGGATGGGGAATGAGCAGTTCTTC
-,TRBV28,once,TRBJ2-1,CASSHDSEQFF,TGTGCCAGCAGTCATGATAGTGAGCAGTTCTTC
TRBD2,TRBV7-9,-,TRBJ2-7,CASSLGSSGSDEQYF,TGTGCCAGCAGCTTAGGCTCTAGCGGTTCGGATGAGCAGTACTTC
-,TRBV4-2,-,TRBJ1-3,CASSPFRGRGEYTIYF,TGTGCCAGCAGCCCTTTTAGGGGTCGGGGGGAGTACACCATATATTTT
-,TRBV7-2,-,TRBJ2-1,CASSKAQGYNEQFF,TGTGCCAGCAGCAAAGCACAGGGTTACAATGAGCAGTTCTTC
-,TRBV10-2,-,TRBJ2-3,CASSHSTDTQYF,TGCGCCAGCAGCCATAGCACAGATACGCAGTATTTT
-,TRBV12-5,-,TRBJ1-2,CASGFGGEIYGGYTF,TGTGCTAGTGGTTTTGGCGGGGAAATCTATGGGGGCTACACCTTC
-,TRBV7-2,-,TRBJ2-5,CASSLVAGGEETQYF,TGTGCCAGCAGCTTAGTCGCTGGAGGGGAAGAGACCCAGTACTTC
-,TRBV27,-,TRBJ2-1,CASRPRLTSGNEQFF,TGTGCCAGCAGACCCCGACTTACCTCGGGCAATGAGCAGTTCTTC
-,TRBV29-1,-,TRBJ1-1,CSVLPRLQNTEAFF,TGCAGCGTGCTCCCCCGACTTCAGAACACTGAAGCTTTCTTT
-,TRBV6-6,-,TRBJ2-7,CASSYGRAQREQYF,TGTGCCAGCAGTTACGGTCGCGCCCAACGGGAGCAGTACTTC
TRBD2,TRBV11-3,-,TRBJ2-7,CASSGITTSGRTYEQYF,TGTGCCAGCAGCGGAATCACGACTAGCGGGAGAACCTACGAGCAGTACTTC
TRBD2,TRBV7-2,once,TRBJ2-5,CASSSTSGSRETQYF,TGTGCCAGCAGCTCCACTAGCGGGAGTAGGGAGACCCAGTACTTC
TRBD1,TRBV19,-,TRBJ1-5,CASGTGNSNQPQHF,TGTGCCAGCGGGACAGGTAATAGCAATCAGCCCCAGCATTTT
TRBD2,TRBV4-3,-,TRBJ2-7,CASSQAGGRSHEQYF,TGCGCCAGCAGCCAGGCGGGAGGGAGGTCCCACGAGCAGTACTTC
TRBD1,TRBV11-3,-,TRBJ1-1,CASSSGQDMNTEAFF,TGTGCCAGCAGCTCGGGACAGGACATGAACACTGAAGCTTTCTTT
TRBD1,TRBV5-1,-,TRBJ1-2,CASSPRQGLGYGYTF,TGCGCCAGCAGCCCCCGACAGGGCTTGGGCTATGGCTACACCTTC
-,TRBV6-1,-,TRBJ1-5,CASRGAQGSNQPQHF,TGTGCCAGCAGGGGGGCCCAGGGTAGCAATCAGCCCCAGCATTTT
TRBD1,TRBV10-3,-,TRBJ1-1,CAIRGTEIAFF,TGTGCCATCAGAGGGACAGAGATAGCTTTCTTT
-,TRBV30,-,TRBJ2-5,CAWSVAGQETQYF,TGTGCCTGGAGTGTTGCAGGCCAAGAGACCCAGTACTTC
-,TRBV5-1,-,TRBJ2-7,CASSLESRGAYYEQYF,TGCGCCAGCAGCTTGGAATCTCGGGGTGCCTACTACGAGCAGTACTTC
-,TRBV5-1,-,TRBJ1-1,CASSWPQGGGTEAFF,TGCGCCAGCAGCTGGCCACAGGGCGGGGGCACTGAAGCTTTCTTT
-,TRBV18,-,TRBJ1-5,CASQAIGGGQPQHF,TGTGCCAGCCAAGCCATTGGGGGCGGTCAGCCCCAGCATTTT
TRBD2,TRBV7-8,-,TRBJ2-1,CASSLGRNSGRAGEQFF,TGTGCCAGCAGCTTAGGTCGCAATAGCGGGAGAGCCGGTGAGCAGTTCTTC
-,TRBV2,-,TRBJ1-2,CASNTGSYGYTF,TGTGCCAGCAACACAGGCTCCTATGGCTACACCTTC
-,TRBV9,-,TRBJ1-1,CASSSLKGAFGKDTEAFF,TGTGCCAGCAGTTCCCTTAAAGGAGCCTTCGGTAAGGACACTGAAGCTTTCTTT